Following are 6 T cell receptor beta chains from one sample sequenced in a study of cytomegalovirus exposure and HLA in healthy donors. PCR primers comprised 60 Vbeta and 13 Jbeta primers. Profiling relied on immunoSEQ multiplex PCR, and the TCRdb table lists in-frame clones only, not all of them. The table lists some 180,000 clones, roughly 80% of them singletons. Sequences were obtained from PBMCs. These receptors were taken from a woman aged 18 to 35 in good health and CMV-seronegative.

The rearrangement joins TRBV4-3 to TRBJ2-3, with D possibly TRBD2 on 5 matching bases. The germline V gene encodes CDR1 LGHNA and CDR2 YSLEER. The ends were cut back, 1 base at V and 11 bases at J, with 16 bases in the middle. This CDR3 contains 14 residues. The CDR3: CASSQGRTLVEQYF. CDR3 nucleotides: TGCGCCAGCAGCCAAGGCCGGACTTTGGTAGAGCAGTATTTT.

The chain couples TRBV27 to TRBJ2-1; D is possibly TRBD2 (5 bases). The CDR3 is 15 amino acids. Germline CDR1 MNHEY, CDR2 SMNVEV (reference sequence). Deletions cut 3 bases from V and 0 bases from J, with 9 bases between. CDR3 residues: CASSFTGSSYNEQFF. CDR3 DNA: TGTGCCAGCAGTTTTACGGGGAGCTCCTACAATGAGCAGTTCTTC.

CDR3 nucleotide sequence: TGCGCCAGCAGCCAGAATCTCCCGGGACAGGGGCTGGAGACCCAGTACTTC. Its translation is CASSQNLPGQGLETQYF. The chain carries TRBV4-3 and TRBJ2-5; 10 bases are a match to TRBD1. Germline V gene sequence: CDR1 LGHNA, CDR2 YSLEER. The V segment lost 3 bases and the J segment 5 bases; nucleotides outside the gene matches: 12. CDR3 length: 17 residues.

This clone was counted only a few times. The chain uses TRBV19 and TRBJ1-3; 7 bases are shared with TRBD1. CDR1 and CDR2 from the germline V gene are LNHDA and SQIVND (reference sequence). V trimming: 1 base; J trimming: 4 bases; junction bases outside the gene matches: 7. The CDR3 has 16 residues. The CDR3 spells CASSIGLGQSGNTIYF. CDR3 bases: TGTGCCAGTAGTATAGGTTTGGGACAGTCCGGAAACACCATATATTTT.

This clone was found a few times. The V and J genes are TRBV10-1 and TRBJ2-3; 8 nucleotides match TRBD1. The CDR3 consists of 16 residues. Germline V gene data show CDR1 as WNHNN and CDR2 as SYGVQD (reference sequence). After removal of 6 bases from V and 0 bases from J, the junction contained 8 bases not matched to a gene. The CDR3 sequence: CASSPLGQGSTDTQYF. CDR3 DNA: TGCGCCAGCAGCCCCCTCGGACAGGGAAGCACAGATACGCAGTATTTT.

Here the CDR3 DNA reads TGTGCCAGCAGCTTTGTGGGGCGTCGGACTGAAGCTTTCTTT. It specifies CASSFVGRRTEAFF. The chain carries TRBV5-4 and TRBJ1-1; tentatively, D is TRBD1 (5 bases). V lost 2 bases and J 5 bases, leaving 13 bases between the germline ends. CDR1 is SGHNT, CDR2 YYREEE, per germline (reference sequence). This CDR3 region has 14 residues.